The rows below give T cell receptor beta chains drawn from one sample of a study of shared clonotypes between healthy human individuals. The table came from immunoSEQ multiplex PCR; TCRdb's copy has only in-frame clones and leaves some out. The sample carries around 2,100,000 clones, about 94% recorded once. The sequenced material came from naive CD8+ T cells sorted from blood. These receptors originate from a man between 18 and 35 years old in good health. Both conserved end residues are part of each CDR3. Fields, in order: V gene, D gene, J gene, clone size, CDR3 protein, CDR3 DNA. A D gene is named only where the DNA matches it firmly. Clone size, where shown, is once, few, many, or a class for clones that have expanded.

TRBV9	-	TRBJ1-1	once	CASSPGGGTEAFF	TGTGCCAGCAGCCCCGGAGGAGGGACTGAAGCTTTCTTT
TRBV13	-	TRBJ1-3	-	CASSTQGGGNTIYF	TGTGCCAGCAGCACACAGGGTGGCGGAAACACCATATATTTT
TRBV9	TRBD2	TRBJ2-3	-	CASSVTGTRSTDTQYF	TGTGCCAGCAGCGTAACCGGGACTAGGAGCACAGATACGCAGTATTTT
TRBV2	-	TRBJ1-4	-	CASRGSDAYEKLFF	TGTGCCAGCAGAGGATCGGACGCTTACGAAAAACTGTTTTTT
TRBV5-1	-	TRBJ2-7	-	CASSLAGTNPYEQYF	TGCGCCAGCAGCTTGGCCGGGACCAACCCCTACGAGCAGTACTTC
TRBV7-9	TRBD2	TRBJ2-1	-	CASSPTSGRAKFYNEQFF	TGTGCCAGCAGCCCGACTAGCGGGAGGGCCAAATTTTACAATGAGCAGTTCTTC
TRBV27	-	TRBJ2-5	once	CASSSSAGALPETQYF	TGTGCCAGCAGCTCCTCGGCAGGCGCCCTTCCGGAGACCCAGTACTTC
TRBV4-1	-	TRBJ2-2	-	CASSHDYGELFF	TGCGCCAGCAGCCACGATTACGGGGAGCTGTTTTTT
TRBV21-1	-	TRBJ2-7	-	CASSKGGQGYEQYF	TGTGCCAGCAGCAAAGGGGGACAGGGTTACGAGCAGTACTTC
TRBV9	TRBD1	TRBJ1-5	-	CASSVEGGGQPQHF	TGTGCCAGCAGCGTAGAAGGGGGCGGGCAGCCCCAGCATTTT
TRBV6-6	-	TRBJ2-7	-	CASSYSVEGYEQYF	TGTGCCAGCAGTTACTCAGTTGAGGGATACGAGCAGTACTTC
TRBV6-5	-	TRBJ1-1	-	CASSYSNGGTEAFF	TGTGCCAGCAGTTACAGTAACGGGGGCACTGAAGCTTTCTTT
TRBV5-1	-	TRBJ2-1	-	CASSLASGSYNEQFF	TGCGCCAGCAGCTTGGCCTCTGGCTCCTACAATGAGCAGTTCTTC
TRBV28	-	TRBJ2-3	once	CASSPTPHLDTQYF	TGTGCCAGCAGCCCGACCCCGCACCTAGATACGCAGTATTTT
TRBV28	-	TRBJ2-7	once	CASSSQRYEQYF	TGTGCCAGCAGTTCCCAGAGGTACGAGCAGTACTTC
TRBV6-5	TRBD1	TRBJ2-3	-	CASSYTGASTDTQYF	TGTGCCAGCAGTTACACAGGGGCCAGCACAGATACGCAGTATTTT
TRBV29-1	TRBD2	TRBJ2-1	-	CSVEGLALSSYNEQFF	TGCAGCGTTGAGGGACTAGCGTTGAGCTCCTACAATGAGCAGTTCTTC
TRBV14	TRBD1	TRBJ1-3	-	CASSGRDRVSGNTIYF	TGTGCCAGCAGCGGCCGGGACAGGGTCTCTGGAAACACCATATATTTT
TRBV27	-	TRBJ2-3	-	CASSLSPAGGDTQYF	TGTGCCAGCAGTTTATCGCCCGCCGGGGGAGATACGCAGTATTTT
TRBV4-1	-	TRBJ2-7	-	CASSSRWGYEQYF	TGCGCCAGCAGCTCAAGATGGGGCTACGAGCAGTACTTC
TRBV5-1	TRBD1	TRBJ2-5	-	CASSWQGQGKETQYF	TGCGCCAGCAGCTGGCAAGGACAGGGAAAAGAGACCCAGTACTTC
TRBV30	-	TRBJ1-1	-	CAWSVSEGYTEAFF	TGTGCCTGGAGTGTGTCCGAGGGTTACACTGAAGCTTTCTTT
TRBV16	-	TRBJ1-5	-	CASSQSLGEGRPQHF	TGTGCCAGCAGCCAATCACTGGGAGAGGGTAGGCCCCAGCATTTT
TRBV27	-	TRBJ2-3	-	CASGTRGLARSTDTQYF	TGTGCCAGCGGAACAAGGGGGCTAGCGCGTTCCACAGATACGCAGTATTTT
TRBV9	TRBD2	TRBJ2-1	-	CASSEAGVHYNEQFF	TGTGCCAGCAGCGAAGCGGGAGTACACTACAATGAGCAGTTCTTC
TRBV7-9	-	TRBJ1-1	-	CASSLSGGVNTEAFF	TGTGCCAGCAGCTTATCGGGAGGGGTAAACACTGAAGCTTTCTTT
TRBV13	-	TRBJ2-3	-	CASSLGADTQYF	TGTGCCAGCAGCTTAGGCGCAGATACGCAGTATTTT
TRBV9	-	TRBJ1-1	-	CASSVGTNTEAFF	TGTGCCAGCAGCGTAGGGACTAACACTGAAGCTTTCTTT
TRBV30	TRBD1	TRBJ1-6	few	CAWSWDRPDDSLHF	TGTGCCTGGAGTTGGGACAGGCCGGATGATTCCCTCCACTTT
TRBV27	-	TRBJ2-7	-	CATKGGYEQYF	TGTGCCACCAAGGGGGGGTACGAGCAGTACTTC
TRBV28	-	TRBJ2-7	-	CASNPRGTQTYEQYF	TGTGCCAGCAACCCGAGGGGGACACAAACCTACGAGCAGTACTTC
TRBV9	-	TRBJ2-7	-	CASSVGDREQYF	TGTGCCAGCAGCGTAGGGGACCGAGAGCAGTACTTC
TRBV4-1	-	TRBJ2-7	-	CASSQLTGSYEQYF	TGCGCCAGCAGCCAACTAACAGGGTCCTACGAGCAGTACTTC
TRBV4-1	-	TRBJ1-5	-	CASSQSERGVVQPQHF	TGCGCCAGCAGCCAATCTGAAAGGGGGGTTGTTCAGCCCCAGCATTTT
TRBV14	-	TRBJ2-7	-	CASSQAGTWSYEQYF	TGTGCCAGCAGCCAAGCCGGGACATGGTCCTACGAGCAGTACTTC
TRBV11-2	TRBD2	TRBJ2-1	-	CASSLDRVGGRDEQFF	TGTGCCAGCAGCTTAGATCGAGTGGGAGGGCGCGATGAGCAGTTCTTC
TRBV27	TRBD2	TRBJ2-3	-	CASSIGTSIGTDTQYF	TGTGCCAGCAGTATCGGGACTAGCATAGGCACAGATACGCAGTATTTT
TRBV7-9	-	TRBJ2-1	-	CASSLDTVEQFF	TGTGCCAGCAGCTTAGACACTGTTGAGCAGTTCTTC
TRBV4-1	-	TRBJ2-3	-	CASSQEGGLGGTDTQYF	TGCGCCAGCAGCCAAGAAGGTGGACTTGGGGGCACAGATACGCAGTATTTT
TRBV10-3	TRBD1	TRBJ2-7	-	CAISGTGGDEQYF	TGTGCCATCAGCGGGACAGGGGGCGACGAGCAGTACTTC
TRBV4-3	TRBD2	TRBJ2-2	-	CASSPESSGNTGELFF	TGCGCCAGCAGCCCAGAGTCTAGCGGGAACACCGGGGAGCTGTTTTTT
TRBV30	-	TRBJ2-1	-	CALGGAEYNEQFF	TGTGCCCTGGGGGGGGCCGAATACAATGAGCAGTTCTTC
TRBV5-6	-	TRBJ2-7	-	CASSSEGSYEQYF	TGTGCCAGCAGCTCCGAGGGCTCCTACGAGCAGTACTTC
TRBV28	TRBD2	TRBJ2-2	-	CASSLLGLEVSTGELFF	TGTGCCAGCAGTCTCCTGGGACTAGAAGTTAGCACCGGGGAGCTGTTTTTT
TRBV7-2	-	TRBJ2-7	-	CASSFGDLGGYEQYF	TGTGCCAGCAGCTTCGGAGATCTAGGAGGGTACGAGCAGTACTTC
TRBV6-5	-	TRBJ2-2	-	CASGLLRTGELFF	TGTGCCAGCGGACTTCTCCGGACCGGGGAGCTGTTTTTT